This T cell receptor (beta chain) was retrieved from a study of T cell repertoires in cytomegalovirus infection (dated by TCRdb to the late 2010s). About the study as a whole: Because public TCR beta signatures pointed to carriage of CMV infection together with the matching HLA type, the HLA type of each donor mattered for the analysis.

TCRdb records Illumina HiSeq 1500 as the sequencer. TCRdb reran the public reads through fastp at Q25 and MiXCR, keeping productive beta chains. Entries that share a CDR3 protein sequence are merged under the most common genes and DNA. The sample contains about 360,000 distinct CDR3 sequences, less than 20% of them found a single time. The ten largest clonotypes hold 7.5% to 9.5% of the sample. CDR1 SGHVS and CDR2 FNYEAQ were looked up in the germline V gene. Its CDR3 holds 21 amino acids, cysteine through phenylalanine. Kept here is only the CDR3 DNA, which spans 63 bases and is read in frame from base 1. At the junction V is shortened by 1 base and J by 7 bases; bases outside the gene matches: 25. Turning to this clonotype: Its antigen remains undetermined. Nothing much larger sits one base from this clone, and base qualities are not available.

Here is what the overall study found, with its caveats: In both this cohort and an independent cohort of under 450 donors, the cumulative frequency of public TCR beta family members distinguished carriers of CMV infection plus the relevant HLA type. In the ex vivo response, HLA-C-restricted CMV-specific TCR beta clonotypes were dominant, and in two of eight donors the single most frequent clonotype came from this HLA-C-restricted group.

Sequencing was done on a sample of PBMCs. The sequence joins TRBV7-6 to TRBJ2-1; TRBD2 lines up with 7 middle nucleotides. This TCR was sampled from a human donor in good health (CMV status not recorded). Some clones in this sample may be carry-over from other donors' samples. The DNA is as follows: TGTGCCAGCAGCTTAGAAGCAACGGGGTGGTTGGCGGGCACCGGGGGGAATGAGCAGTTCTTC. This translates into CASSLEATGWLAGTGGNEQFF.